A single TCR beta chain is shown here with its context. The data belong to a study of blood T cell repertoires in COVID-19. Study-wide context: The United States, Italy and Spain were the sources of the acute and convalescent COVID-19 samples.

Each exposed participant met a COVID-19 case in the 2 weeks preceding study entry. Libraries were prepared by immunoSEQ multiplex PCR; TCRdb keeps only in-frame clonotypes and omits some of them. The sample comprises hundreds of thousands of clones, approximately 90% of which are singletons, and 1.4% rests with the top ten. Trimming left V 1 base short and J 0 bases short, with 8 bases between. The CDR3 is 15 amino acids. Germline V gene data show CDR1 as SGHTS and CDR2 as YDEGEE. This TCR was sampled from a young woman who had been exposed to COVID-19. V and J are TRBV5-8 and TRBJ1-5, with no clear D. The sample was PBMCs or T cells enriched from blood (not recorded which). The chain's CDR3 is CASSLRGVSNQPQHF. CDR3 in DNA: TGTGCCAGCAGCTTGCGCGGGGTTAGCAATCAGCCCCAGCATTTT.